This T cell receptor (beta chain) was identified in a study of T cell responses to AZD1222 COVID-19 vaccine. Study-wide results and caveats: Just a handful of people given AZD1222 tested seropositive at baseline. Two AZD1222 doses significantly raised spike-specific TCR breadth and depth over controls.

Assay used: immunoSEQ multiplex PCR; TCRdb lists only in-frame clones, some missing. The data hold 45,000 to 65,000 clones, with 60% to 80% observed a single time. About this clone itself: What it binds is unknown.

Trimming took off 2 bases at V and 3 bases at J, with 10 bases between the two ends. This CDR3 has 15 residues. Germline-derived CDR1 and CDR2 are MNHEY and SVGAGI. The TCR comes from an adult who received the AZD1222 COVID-19 vaccine. The sequences come from peripheral blood, collected 28 days after the second AZD1222 dose. The chain recombines TRBV6-5 with TRBJ1-4; tentative D call: TRBD1 (6 bases). In DNA form, the CDR3 reads TGTGCCAGCAGTTACGGGGGCGAGGCTAATGAAAAACTGTTTTTT. Its protein product is CASSYGGEANEKLFF.